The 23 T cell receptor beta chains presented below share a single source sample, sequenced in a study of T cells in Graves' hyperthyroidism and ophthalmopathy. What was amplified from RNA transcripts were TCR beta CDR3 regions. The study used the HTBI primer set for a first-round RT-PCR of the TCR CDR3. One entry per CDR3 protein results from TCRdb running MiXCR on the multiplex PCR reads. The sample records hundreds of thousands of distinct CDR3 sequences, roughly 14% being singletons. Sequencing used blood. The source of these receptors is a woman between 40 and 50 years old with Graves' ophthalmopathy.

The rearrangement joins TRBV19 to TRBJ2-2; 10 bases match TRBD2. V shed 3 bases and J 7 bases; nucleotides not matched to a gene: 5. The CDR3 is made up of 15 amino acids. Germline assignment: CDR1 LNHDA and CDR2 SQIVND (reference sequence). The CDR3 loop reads CASSIGLAGVGELFF. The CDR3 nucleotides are TGTGCCAGTAGTATTGGCCTAGCGGGAGTCGGGGAGCTGTTTTTT.

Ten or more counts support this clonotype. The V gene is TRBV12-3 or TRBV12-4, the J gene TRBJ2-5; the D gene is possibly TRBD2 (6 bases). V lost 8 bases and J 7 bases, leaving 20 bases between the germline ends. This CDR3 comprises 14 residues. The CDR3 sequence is CASGHGGLDGTQYF. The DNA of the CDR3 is TGTGCCAGCGGTCACGGGGGTCTTGATGGGACCCAGTACTTC.

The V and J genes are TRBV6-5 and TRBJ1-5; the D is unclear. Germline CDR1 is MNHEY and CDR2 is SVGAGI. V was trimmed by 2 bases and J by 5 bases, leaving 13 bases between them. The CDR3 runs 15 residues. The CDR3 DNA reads TGTGCCAGCAGTTACGTACTGGATGGGTATCAGCCCCAGCATTTT. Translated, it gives CASSYVLDGYQPQHF.

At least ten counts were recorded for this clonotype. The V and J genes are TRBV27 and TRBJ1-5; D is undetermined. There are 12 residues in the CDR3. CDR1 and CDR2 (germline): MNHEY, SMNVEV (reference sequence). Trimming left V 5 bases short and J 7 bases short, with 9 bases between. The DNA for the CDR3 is TGTGCCAGCAGTATGGTGAACCAGCCCCAGCATTTT. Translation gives CASSMVNQPQHF.

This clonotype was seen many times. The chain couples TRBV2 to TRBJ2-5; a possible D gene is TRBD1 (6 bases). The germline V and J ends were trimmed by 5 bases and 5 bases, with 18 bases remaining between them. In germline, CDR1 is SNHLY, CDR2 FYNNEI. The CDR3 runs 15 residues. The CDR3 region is CASSKLGQSGETQYF. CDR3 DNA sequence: TGTGCCAGCAGTAAATTAGGACAGTCCGGGGAGACCCAGTACTTC. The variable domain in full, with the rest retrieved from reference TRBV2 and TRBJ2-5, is EPEVTQTPSHQVTQMGQEVILRCVPISNHLYFYWYRQILGQKVEFLVSFYNNEISEKSEIFDDQFSVERPDGSNFTLKIRSTKLEDSAMYFCASSKLGQSGETQYFGPGTRLLVL.

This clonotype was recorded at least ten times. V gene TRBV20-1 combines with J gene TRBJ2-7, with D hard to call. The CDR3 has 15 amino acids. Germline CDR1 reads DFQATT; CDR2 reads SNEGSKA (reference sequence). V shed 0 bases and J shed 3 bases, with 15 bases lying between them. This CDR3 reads CSARDSMDLNYEQYF. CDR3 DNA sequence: TGCAGTGCTAGAGATTCGATGGATCTCAACTACGAGCAGTACTTC.

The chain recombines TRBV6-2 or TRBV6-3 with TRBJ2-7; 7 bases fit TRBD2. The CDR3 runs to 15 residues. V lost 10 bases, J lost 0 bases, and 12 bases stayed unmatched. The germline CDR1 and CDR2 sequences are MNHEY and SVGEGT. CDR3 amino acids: CATETSRYVSYEQYF. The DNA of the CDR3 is TGTGCCACTGAGACTAGCCGGTACGTCTCCTACGAGCAGTACTTC.

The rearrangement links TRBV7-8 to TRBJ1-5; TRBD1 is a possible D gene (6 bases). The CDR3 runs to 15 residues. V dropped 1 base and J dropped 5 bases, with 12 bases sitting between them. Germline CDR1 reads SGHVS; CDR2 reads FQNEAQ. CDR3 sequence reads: CASSLGGAWDQPQHF. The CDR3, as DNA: TGTGCCAGCAGCTTAGGGGGGGCCTGGGATCAGCCCCAGCATTTT.

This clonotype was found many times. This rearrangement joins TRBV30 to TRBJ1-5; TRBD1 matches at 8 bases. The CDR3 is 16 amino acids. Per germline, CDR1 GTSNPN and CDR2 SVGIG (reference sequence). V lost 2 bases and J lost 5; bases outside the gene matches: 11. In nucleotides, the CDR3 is TGTGCCTGGAGTCCCTTGGCAGGGGGCGACTATCAGCCCCAGCATTTT. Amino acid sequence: CAWSPLAGGDYQPQHF.

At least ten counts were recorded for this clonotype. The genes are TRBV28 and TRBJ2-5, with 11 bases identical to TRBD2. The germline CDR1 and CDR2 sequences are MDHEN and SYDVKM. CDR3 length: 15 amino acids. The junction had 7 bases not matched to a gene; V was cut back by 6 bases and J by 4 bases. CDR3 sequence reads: CASSLLAGGGETQYF. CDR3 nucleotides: TGTGCCAGCAGCCTTCTAGCGGGAGGAGGAGAGACCCAGTACTTC.

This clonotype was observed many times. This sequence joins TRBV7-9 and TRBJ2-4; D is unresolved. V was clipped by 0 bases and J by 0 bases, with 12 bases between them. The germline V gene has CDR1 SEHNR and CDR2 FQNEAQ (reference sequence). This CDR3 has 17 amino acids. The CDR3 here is CASSLADLPIAKNIQYF. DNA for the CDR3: TGTGCCAGCAGCTTAGCGGACCTACCTATAGCCAAAAACATTCAGTACTTC.

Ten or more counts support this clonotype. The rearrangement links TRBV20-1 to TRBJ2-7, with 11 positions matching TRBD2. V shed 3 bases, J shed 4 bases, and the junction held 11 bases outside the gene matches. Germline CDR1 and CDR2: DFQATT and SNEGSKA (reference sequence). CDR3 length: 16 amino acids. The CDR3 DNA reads TGCAGTGCTAGGTATCCTAGCGGGAGGATCTTATACGAGCAGTACTTC. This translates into CSARYPSGRILYEQYF.

CDR3 residues: CASSLGSGRMNTEAFF. The CDR3, as DNA: TGCGCCAGCAGCTTAGGCAGCGGACGGATGAACACTGAAGCTTTCTTT. The chain carries TRBV5-1 and TRBJ1-1; D unclear. CDR3 length: 16 amino acids. V lost 2 bases and J 0 bases, leaving 14 bases between the germline ends. The germline CDR1 and CDR2 sequences are SGHRS and YFSETQ. Filled out from reference TRBV5-1 and TRBJ1-1, the complete variable domain reads KAGVTQTPRYLIKTRGQQVTLSCSPISGHRSVSWYQQTPGQGLQFLFEYFSETQRNKGNFPGRFSGRQFSNSRSEMNVSTLELGDSALYLCASSLGSGRMNTEAFFGQGTRLTVV.

The CDR3 DNA reads TGTGCCAGCGGGGGCCCGGCGCCCATGAACACTGAAGCTTTCTTT. This translates into CASGGPAPMNTEAFF. V is TRBV19 and J is TRBJ1-1, with TRBD1 as a possible D gene (6 bases). Germline-derived CDR1 and CDR2 are LNHDA and SQIVND (reference sequence). With 9 bases removed from V and 0 bases from J, the gap between germline ends came to 17 bases. The CDR3 totals 15 residues.

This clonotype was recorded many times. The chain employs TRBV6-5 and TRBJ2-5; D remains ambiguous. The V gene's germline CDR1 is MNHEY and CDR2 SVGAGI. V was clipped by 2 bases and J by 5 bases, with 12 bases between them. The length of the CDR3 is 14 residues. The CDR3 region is CASSYGDLPETQYF. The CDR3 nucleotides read TGTGCCAGCAGTTACGGCGACCTCCCGGAGACCCAGTACTTC.

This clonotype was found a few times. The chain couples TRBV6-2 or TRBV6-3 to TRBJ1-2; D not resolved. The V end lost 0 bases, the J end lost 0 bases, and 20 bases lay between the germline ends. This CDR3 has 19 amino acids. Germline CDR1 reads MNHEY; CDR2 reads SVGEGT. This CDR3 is CASSYSISNGPEANYGYTF. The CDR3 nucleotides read TGTGCCAGCAGTTACTCCATATCGAACGGTCCAGAAGCTAACTATGGCTACACCTTC.

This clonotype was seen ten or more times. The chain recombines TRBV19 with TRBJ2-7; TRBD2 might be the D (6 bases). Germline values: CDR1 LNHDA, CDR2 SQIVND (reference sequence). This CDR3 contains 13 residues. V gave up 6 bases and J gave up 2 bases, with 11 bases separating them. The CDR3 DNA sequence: TGTGCCAGTAGAATTAGCGGCACCTACGAGCAGTACTTC. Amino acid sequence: CASRISGTYEQYF.

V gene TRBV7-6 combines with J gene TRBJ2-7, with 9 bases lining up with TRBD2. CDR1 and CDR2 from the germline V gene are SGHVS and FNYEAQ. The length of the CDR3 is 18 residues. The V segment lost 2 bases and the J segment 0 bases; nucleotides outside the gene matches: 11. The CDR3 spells CASSLIQAGGTSSYEQYF. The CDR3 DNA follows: TGTGCCAGCAGCTTAATCCAAGCGGGAGGCACCAGCTCCTACGAGCAGTACTTC.

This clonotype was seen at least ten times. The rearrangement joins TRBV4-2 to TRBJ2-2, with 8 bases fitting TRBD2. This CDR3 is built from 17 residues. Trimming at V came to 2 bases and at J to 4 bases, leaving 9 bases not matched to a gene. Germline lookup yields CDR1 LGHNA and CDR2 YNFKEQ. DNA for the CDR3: TGTGCCAGCAGCCAATGGGGCGGGAGGCAGGGCACCGGGGAGCTGTTTTTT. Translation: CASSQWGGRQGTGELFF.

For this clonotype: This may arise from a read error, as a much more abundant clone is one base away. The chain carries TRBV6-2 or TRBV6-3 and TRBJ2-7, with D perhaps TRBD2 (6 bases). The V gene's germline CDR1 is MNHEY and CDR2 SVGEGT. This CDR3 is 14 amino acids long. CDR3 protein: CAGSYPGVSYEQYF. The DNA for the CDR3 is TGTGCCGGCAGTTATCCGGGAGTCTCCTACGAGCAGTACTTC.

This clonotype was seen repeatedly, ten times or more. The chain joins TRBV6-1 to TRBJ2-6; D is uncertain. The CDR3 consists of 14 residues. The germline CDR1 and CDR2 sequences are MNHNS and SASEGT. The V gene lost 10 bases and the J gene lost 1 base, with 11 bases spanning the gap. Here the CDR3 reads CATAFGSGANVLTF. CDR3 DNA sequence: TGTGCCACCGCTTTTGGGTCTGGGGCCAACGTCCTGACTTTC.

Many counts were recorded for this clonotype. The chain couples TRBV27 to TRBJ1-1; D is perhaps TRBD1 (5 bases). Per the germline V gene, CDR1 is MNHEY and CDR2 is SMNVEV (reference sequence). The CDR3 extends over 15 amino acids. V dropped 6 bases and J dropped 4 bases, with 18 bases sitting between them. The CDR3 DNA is TGTGCCAGCAGCCTAACACCGGAGGGGATCACTGAAGCTTTCTTT. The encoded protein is CASSLTPEGITEAFF.

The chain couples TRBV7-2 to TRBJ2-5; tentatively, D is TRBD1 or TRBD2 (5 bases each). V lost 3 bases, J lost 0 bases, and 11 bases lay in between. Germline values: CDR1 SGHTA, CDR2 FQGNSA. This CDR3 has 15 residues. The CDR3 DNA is TGTGCCAGCAGCTTGGGGGTTGGGGACCAAGAGACCCAGTACTTC. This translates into CASSLGVGDQETQYF.